These T cell receptor beta chains were read from a single sample in a study of spatial heterogeneity in lung cancer. One entry per CDR3 protein results from TCRdb running MiXCR on the 5' RACE reads. This sample has about 100,000 distinct CDR3 sequences, with 4% to 4.5% found just once. The source was lung tumor tissue, collected at surgery. These receptors were collected from a male donor with early-stage non-small cell lung cancer. CDR3s include the opening cysteine and the closing phenylalanine or tryptophan. D genes are given only for firm matches. Clone size is shown for a subset of rows, as once, few, many or a class of expanded clone.

v_gene: TRBV5-1; abundance: many; d_gene: NA; j_gene: TRBJ1-3; CDR3aa: CASSLGPSRSGNTIYF; CDR3nt: TGCGCCAGCAGCTTGGGGCCCAGCAGATCTGGAAACACCATATATTTT
v_gene: TRBV5-1; abundance: NA; d_gene: NA; j_gene: TRBJ2-5; CDR3aa: CASSLGEAKTQYF; CDR3nt: TGCGCCAGCAGCTTGGGGGAGGCGAAGACCCAGTACTTC
v_gene: TRBV7-2; abundance: many; d_gene: NA; j_gene: TRBJ2-1; CDR3aa: CASSLFANEQFF; CDR3nt: TGTGCCAGCAGCTTATTCGCCAATGAGCAGTTCTTC
v_gene: TRBV5-1; abundance: few; d_gene: NA; j_gene: TRBJ1-1; CDR3aa: CASSLEPGQIGAFF; CDR3nt: TGCGCCAGCAGCCTCGAACCTGGACAAATAGGTGCTTTCTTT
v_gene: TRBV4-1; abundance: many; d_gene: NA; j_gene: TRBJ2-7; CDR3aa: CASSSGTSYEQYF; CDR3nt: TGCGCCAGCAGCTCCGGGACCTCCTACGAGCAGTACTTC
v_gene: TRBV28; abundance: few; d_gene: NA; j_gene: TRBJ2-3; CDR3aa: CASSFLAGDTQYF; CDR3nt: TGTGCCAGCAGTTTTCTAGCCGGGGATACGCAGTATTTT
v_gene: TRBV7-2; abundance: NA; d_gene: NA; j_gene: TRBJ2-5; CDR3aa: CASSGGAPQETQYF; CDR3nt: TGTGCCAGCAGCGGCGGGGCGCCTCAAGAGACCCAGTACTTC
v_gene: TRBV11-2; abundance: many; d_gene: TRBD2; j_gene: TRBJ2-2; CDR3aa: CASSLSSGSWVELFF; CDR3nt: TGTGCCAGCAGCTTATCTAGCGGGAGTTGGGTGGAGCTGTTTTTT
v_gene: TRBV10-3; abundance: few; d_gene: TRBD2; j_gene: TRBJ2-1; CDR3aa: CAISETRGGDEQFF; CDR3nt: TGTGCCATCAGTGAGACACGGGGGGGAGATGAGCAGTTCTTC
v_gene: TRBV6-5; abundance: NA; d_gene: NA; j_gene: TRBJ2-3; CDR3aa: CASSYMGDTDTQYF; CDR3nt: TGTGCCAGCAGTTACATGGGGGACACAGATACGCAGTATTTT
v_gene: TRBV7-2; abundance: many; d_gene: TRBD2; j_gene: TRBJ2-1; CDR3aa: CASSSWTSGSYEQFF; CDR3nt: TGTGCCAGCAGCTCATGGACTAGCGGGAGCTATGAGCAGTTCTTC
v_gene: TRBV2; abundance: many; d_gene: NA; j_gene: TRBJ2-6; CDR3aa: CASRGTISSGANVLTF; CDR3nt: TGTGCCAGCAGAGGAACCATATCCTCTGGGGCCAACGTCCTGACTTTC
v_gene: TRBV2; abundance: many; d_gene: TRBD2; j_gene: TRBJ2-3; CDR3aa: CASSTNLLAAASTDTQYF; CDR3nt: TGTGCCAGCAGTACAAATCTACTAGCGGCGGCAAGCACAGATACGCAGTATTTT
v_gene: TRBV6-1; abundance: many; d_gene: NA; j_gene: TRBJ1-4; CDR3aa: CASGEATNEKLFF; CDR3nt: TGTGCCAGCGGGGAGGCAACTAATGAAAAACTGTTTTTT
v_gene: TRBV5-1; abundance: many; d_gene: NA; j_gene: TRBJ2-3; CDR3aa: CASSPGGSTDTQYF; CDR3nt: TGCGCCAGCAGCCCTGGAGGCAGCACAGATACGCAGTATTTT
v_gene: TRBV24-1; abundance: many; d_gene: TRBD2; j_gene: TRBJ2-3; CDR3aa: CATSDAGLAGTTDTQYF; CDR3nt: TGTGCCACCAGTGATGCCGGACTAGCGGGGACCACAGATACGCAGTATTTT
v_gene: TRBV20-1; abundance: many; d_gene: NA; j_gene: TRBJ2-7; CDR3aa: CSARQGSGEQYF; CDR3nt: TGCAGTGCTAGGCAGGGATCTGGGGAGCAGTACTTC
v_gene: TRBV28; abundance: many; d_gene: TRBD2; j_gene: TRBJ2-4; CDR3aa: CASTRREGLGSKNIQYF; CDR3nt: TGTGCCAGCACCCGAAGGGAGGGGCTCGGGTCCAAAAACATTCAGTACTTC
v_gene: TRBV20-1; abundance: many; d_gene: TRBD1; j_gene: TRBJ1-5; CDR3aa: CSAGTYTGGSNQPQHF; CDR3nt: TGCAGTGCTGGCACATACACAGGGGGCAGCAATCAGCCCCAGCATTTT
v_gene: TRBV5-1; abundance: many; d_gene: TRBD1; j_gene: TRBJ1-2; CDR3aa: CASSLGDSYGYTF; CDR3nt: TGCGCCAGCAGCTTGGGGGACAGCTATGGCTACACCTTC
v_gene: TRBV6-1; abundance: NA; d_gene: TRBD2; j_gene: TRBJ2-7; CDR3aa: CASSEAVTSGYEQYF; CDR3nt: TGTGCCAGCAGTGAAGCGGTGACTAGCGGCTACGAGCAGTACTTC
v_gene: TRBV20-1; abundance: few; d_gene: NA; j_gene: TRBJ2-7; CDR3aa: CSAFLTTGGPEEQYF; CDR3nt: TGCAGTGCCTTTCTTACAACCGGAGGGCCCGAGGAGCAGTACTTC
v_gene: TRBV12-3/TRBV12-4; abundance: many; d_gene: NA; j_gene: TRBJ2-7; CDR3aa: CASSFTDGTPYEQYF; CDR3nt: TGTGCCAGCAGTTTTACAGACGGGACACCCTACGAGCAGTACTTC
v_gene: TRBV5-1; abundance: many; d_gene: TRBD1; j_gene: TRBJ1-5; CDR3aa: CASSPDRGGQPQHF; CDR3nt: TGCGCCAGCAGCCCGGACAGGGGCGGACAGCCCCAGCATTTT
v_gene: TRBV5-1; abundance: many; d_gene: NA; j_gene: TRBJ2-5; CDR3aa: CATSLGAQETQYF; CDR3nt: TGCGCCACCTCCCTCGGGGCCCAAGAGACCCAGTACTTC
v_gene: TRBV12-3/TRBV12-4; abundance: many; d_gene: NA; j_gene: TRBJ1-5; CDR3aa: CASSLIAWGNQPQHF; CDR3nt: TGTGCCAGCAGTTTAATAGCTTGGGGCAATCAGCCCCAGCATTTT
v_gene: TRBV4-1; abundance: many; d_gene: TRBD2; j_gene: TRBJ2-5; CDR3aa: CASSQDLRTSGIGQETQYF; CDR3nt: TGCGCCAGCAGCCAAGATCTGAGGACTAGCGGGATAGGTCAAGAGACCCAGTACTTC
v_gene: TRBV14; abundance: NA; d_gene: NA; j_gene: TRBJ2-7; CDR3aa: CASSQGPNYEQYF; CDR3nt: TGTGCCAGCAGCCAAGGACCGAACTACGAGCAGTACTTC
v_gene: TRBV3-1; abundance: many; d_gene: NA; j_gene: TRBJ2-7; CDR3aa: CASSRLVGLDPEQYF; CDR3nt: TGTGCCAGCAGCCGGTTGGTCGGGTTGGATCCCGAGCAGTACTTC
v_gene: TRBV28; abundance: many; d_gene: TRBD2; j_gene: TRBJ2-3; CDR3aa: CASSESGRTDTQYF; CDR3nt: TGTGCCAGCAGTGAGAGCGGGAGGACGGATACGCAGTATTTT
v_gene: TRBV6-1; abundance: many; d_gene: NA; j_gene: TRBJ1-5; CDR3aa: CASSERRQPQHF; CDR3nt: TGTGCCAGCAGTGAACGACGTCAGCCCCAGCATTTT
v_gene: TRBV28; abundance: many; d_gene: NA; j_gene: TRBJ2-1; CDR3aa: CASSSTPDLADEQFF; CDR3nt: TGTGCCAGCAGTTCCACGCCGGACTTAGCGGATGAGCAGTTCTTC
v_gene: TRBV30; abundance: NA; d_gene: NA; j_gene: TRBJ2-7; CDR3aa: CAWNPDRSYEQYF; CDR3nt: TGTGCCTGGAACCCGGACAGATCCTACGAGCAGTACTTC
v_gene: TRBV10-3; abundance: few; d_gene: NA; j_gene: TRBJ2-7; CDR3aa: CAISESRLEQYF; CDR3nt: TGTGCCATCAGTGAGTCTAGGCTGGAGCAGTACTTC
v_gene: TRBV7-9; abundance: many; d_gene: TRBD1; j_gene: TRBJ2-5; CDR3aa: CASSRSGTGETQYF; CDR3nt: TGTGCCAGCAGCAGATCCGGGACAGGCGAGACCCAGTACTTC
v_gene: TRBV6-1; abundance: NA; d_gene: NA; j_gene: TRBJ2-2; CDR3aa: CASSDGGTGELFF; CDR3nt: TGTGCCAGCAGTGACGGCGGCACCGGGGAGCTGTTTTTT
v_gene: TRBV28; abundance: many; d_gene: NA; j_gene: TRBJ2-7; CDR3aa: CASSPRTVSPPYEQYF; CDR3nt: TGTGCCAGCAGTCCCCGGACAGTTTCCCCTCCCTACGAGCAGTACTTC
v_gene: TRBV30; abundance: once; d_gene: NA; j_gene: TRBJ2-7; CDR3aa: CAWSVTGDEQYF; CDR3nt: TGTGCCTGGAGTGTAACAGGAGACGAGCAGTACTTC
v_gene: TRBV6-5; abundance: many; d_gene: TRBD2; j_gene: TRBJ2-7; CDR3aa: CASSYSILAGMGEQYF; CDR3nt: TGTGCCAGCAGTTACTCGATCTTAGCGGGAATGGGCGAGCAGTACTTC
v_gene: TRBV14; abundance: many; d_gene: NA; j_gene: TRBJ2-3; CDR3aa: CASSQADTQYF; CDR3nt: TGTGCCAGCAGCCAGGCAGATACGCAGTATTTT
v_gene: TRBV28; abundance: NA; d_gene: TRBD1; j_gene: TRBJ2-3; CDR3aa: CASTTGGTDPTDTQYF; CDR3nt: TGTGCCAGCACTACCGGTGGGACAGATCCCACAGATACGCAGTATTTT